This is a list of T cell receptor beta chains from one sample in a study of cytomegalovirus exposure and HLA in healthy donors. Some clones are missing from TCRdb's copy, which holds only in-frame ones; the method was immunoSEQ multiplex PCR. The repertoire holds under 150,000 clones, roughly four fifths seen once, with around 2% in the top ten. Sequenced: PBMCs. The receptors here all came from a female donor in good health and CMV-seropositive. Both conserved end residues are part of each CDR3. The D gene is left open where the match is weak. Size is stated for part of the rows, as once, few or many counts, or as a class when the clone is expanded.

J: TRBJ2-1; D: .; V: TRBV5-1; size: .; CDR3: CASQAGQSSYNEQFF; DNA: TGCGCCAGCCAAGCTGGACAGAGCTCCTACAATGAGCAGTTCTTC
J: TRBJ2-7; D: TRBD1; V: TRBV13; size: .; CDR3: CASSSPRQGIYEQYF; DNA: TGTGCCAGCAGCTCCCCACGACAGGGCATCTACGAGCAGTACTTC
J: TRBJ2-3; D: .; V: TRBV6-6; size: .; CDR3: CASSGRGGTTDTQYF; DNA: TGTGCCAGCAGTGGCAGAGGGGGAACCACAGATACGCAGTATTTT
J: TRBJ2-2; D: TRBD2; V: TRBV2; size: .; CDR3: CASSARVPGGVNTGELFF; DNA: TGTGCCAGCAGTGCAAGAGTACCGGGAGGGGTTAACACCGGGGAGCTGTTTTTT
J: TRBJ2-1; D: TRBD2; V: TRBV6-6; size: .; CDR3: CASSYLAGAGNEQFF; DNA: TGTGCCAGCAGTTACCTAGCGGGAGCGGGCAATGAGCAGTTCTTC
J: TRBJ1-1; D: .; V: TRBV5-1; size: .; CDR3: CASSFKEGNTEAFF; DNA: TGCGCCAGCAGCTTTAAAGAGGGGAACACTGAAGCTTTCTTT
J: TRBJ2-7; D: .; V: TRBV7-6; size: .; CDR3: CASSAQGRSSYEQYF; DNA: TGTGCCAGCAGCGCTCAAGGGAGAAGCTCCTACGAGCAGTACTTC
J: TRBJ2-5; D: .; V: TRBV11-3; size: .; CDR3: CASSRRVEETQYF; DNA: TGTGCCAGCAGCCGAAGAGTCGAAGAGACCCAGTACTTC
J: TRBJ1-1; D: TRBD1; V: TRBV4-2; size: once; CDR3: CASSRRQGGDTEAFF; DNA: TGTGCCAGCAGCCGCCGACAGGGTGGGGACACTGAAGCTTTCTTT
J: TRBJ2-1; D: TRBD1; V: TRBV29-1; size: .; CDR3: CSVEPPGQGYNEQFF; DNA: TGCAGCGTTGAACCCCCGGGACAGGGATACAATGAGCAGTTCTTC
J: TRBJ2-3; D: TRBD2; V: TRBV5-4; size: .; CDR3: CASSLGLAGGLGTDTQYF; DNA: TGTGCCAGCAGCTTGGGACTAGCGGGGGGATTGGGTACAGATACGCAGTATTTT
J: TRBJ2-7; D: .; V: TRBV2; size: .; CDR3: CASSERQGTYEQYF; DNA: TGTGCCAGCAGTGAACGGCAGGGAACCTACGAGCAGTACTTC
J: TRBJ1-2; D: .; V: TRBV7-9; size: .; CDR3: CASSLGGTPYGYTF; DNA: TGTGCCAGCAGCTTAGGAGGGACACCCTATGGCTACACCTTC
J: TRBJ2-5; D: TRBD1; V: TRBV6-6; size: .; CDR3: CASRETGGSRGQYF; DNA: TGTGCCAGCAGGGAGACAGGGGGCAGCCGGGGCCAGTACTTC
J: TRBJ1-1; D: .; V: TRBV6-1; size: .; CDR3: CASTLGATEAFF; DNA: TGTGCCAGCACCTTAGGGGCCACTGAAGCTTTCTTT
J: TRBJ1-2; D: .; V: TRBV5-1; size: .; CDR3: CASSLTVGPGYTF; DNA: TGCGCCAGCAGCTTGACAGTGGGCCCCGGCTACACCTTC
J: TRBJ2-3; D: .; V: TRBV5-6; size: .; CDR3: CASSLADTQYF; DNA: TGTGCCAGCAGCTTAGCGGATACGCAGTATTTT
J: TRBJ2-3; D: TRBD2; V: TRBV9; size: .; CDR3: CASSSRTSSTDTQYF; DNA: TGTGCCAGCAGCTCACGGACTAGCAGCACAGATACGCAGTATTTT
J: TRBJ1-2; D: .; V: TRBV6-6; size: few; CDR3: CASSLSTNGYTF; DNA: TGTGCCAGCAGTTTGTCCACAAATGGCTACACCTTC
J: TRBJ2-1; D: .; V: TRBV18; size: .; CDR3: CASSPAYRINEQFF; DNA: TGTGCCAGCTCACCCGCGTACAGGATCAATGAGCAGTTCTTC
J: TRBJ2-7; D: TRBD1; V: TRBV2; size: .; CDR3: CASSTTGGYEQYF; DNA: TGTGCCAGCAGTACTACAGGGGGCTACGAGCAGTACTTC
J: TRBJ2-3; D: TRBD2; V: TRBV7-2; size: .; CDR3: CASSLSLAGVDTQYF; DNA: TGTGCCAGCAGCTTATCACTTGCGGGAGTCGATACGCAGTATTTT
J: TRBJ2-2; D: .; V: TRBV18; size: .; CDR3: CASSPNGQQNTGELFF; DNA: TGTGCCAGCTCACCGAACGGACAGCAGAACACCGGGGAGCTGTTTTTT
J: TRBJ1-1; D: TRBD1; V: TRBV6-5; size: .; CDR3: CASSYSRQGANEAFF; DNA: TGTGCCAGCAGTTACTCGAGACAGGGGGCTAATGAAGCTTTCTTT
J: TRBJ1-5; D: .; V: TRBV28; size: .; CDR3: CASSQGGRLPFSSQHF; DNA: TGTGCCAGCAGTCAAGGGGGACGCTTACCCTTTTCGTCCCAGCATTTT
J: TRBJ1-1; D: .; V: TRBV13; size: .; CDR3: CASSLGSVMNTEAFF; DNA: TGTGCCAGCAGCTTAGGGTCAGTCATGAACACTGAAGCTTTCTTT
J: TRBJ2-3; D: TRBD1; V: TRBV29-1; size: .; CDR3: CSVPGTGRQDTQYF; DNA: TGCAGCGTGCCCGGGACAGGGCGGCAAGATACGCAGTATTTT
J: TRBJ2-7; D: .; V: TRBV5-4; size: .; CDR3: CASSLEQGYTYEQYF; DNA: TGTGCCAGCAGCTTGGAACAGGGTTATACCTACGAGCAGTACTTC
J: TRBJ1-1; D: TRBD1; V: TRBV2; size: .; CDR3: CASSRTGVPTEAFF; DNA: TGTGCCAGCAGTAGAACAGGGGTCCCCACTGAAGCTTTCTTT
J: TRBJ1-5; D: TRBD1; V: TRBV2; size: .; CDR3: CASSLHRGLNQPQHF; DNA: TGTGCCAGCAGTTTGCACAGGGGGCTTAATCAGCCCCAGCATTTT
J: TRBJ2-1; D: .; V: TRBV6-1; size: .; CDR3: CASILGLAGYNEQFF; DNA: .
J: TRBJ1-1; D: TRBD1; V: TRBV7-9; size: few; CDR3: CASSSQGDRDTEAFF; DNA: TGTGCCAGCAGCTCCCAGGGGGATAGGGACACTGAAGCTTTCTTT
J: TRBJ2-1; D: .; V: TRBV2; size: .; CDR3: CASSEDRYHNEQFF; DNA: TGTGCCAGCAGTGAAGACAGATACCACAATGAGCAGTTCTTC
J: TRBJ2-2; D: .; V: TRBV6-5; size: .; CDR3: CASRDGGAIGELFF; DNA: TGTGCCAGCAGGGATGGGGGGGCGATCGGGGAGCTGTTTTTT
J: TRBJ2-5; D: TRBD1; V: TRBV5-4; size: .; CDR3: CASREWDSRETQYF; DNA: TGTGCCAGCAGGGAGTGGGACAGCCGGGAGACCCAGTACTTC
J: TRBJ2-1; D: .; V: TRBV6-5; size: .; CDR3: CASSWSGKQWEQFF; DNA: TGTGCCAGCAGTTGGTCCGGGAAACAGTGGGAGCAGTTCTTC
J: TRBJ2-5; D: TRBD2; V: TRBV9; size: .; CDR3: CASSPSLAGGRETQYF; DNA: TGTGCCAGCAGCCCATCACTAGCGGGGGGCCGGGAGACCCAGTACTTC
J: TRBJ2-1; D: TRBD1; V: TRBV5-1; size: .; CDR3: CASRGTGGYNEQFF; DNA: TGCGCCAGCAGAGGGACAGGGGGGTACAATGAGCAGTTCTTC
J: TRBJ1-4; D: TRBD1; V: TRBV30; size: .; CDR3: CAWSPFSVLQGAGEKLFF; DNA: TGTGCCTGGAGTCCCTTCTCCGTACTCCAGGGGGCGGGTGAAAAACTGTTTTTT
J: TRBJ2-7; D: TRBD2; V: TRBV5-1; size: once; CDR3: CASSLGVGLADTTSYEQYF; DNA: TGCGCCAGCAGCTTGGGTGTGGGACTAGCGGATACCACATCCTACGAGCAGTACTTC
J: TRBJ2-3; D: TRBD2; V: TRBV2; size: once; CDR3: CASSTTSGGAPDTQYF; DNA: TGTGCCAGCAGTACAACTAGCGGGGGGGCCCCAGATACGCAGTATTTT
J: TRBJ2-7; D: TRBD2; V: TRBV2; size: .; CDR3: CASIPQGGSPPYF; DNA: TGTGCCAGCATCCCCCAGGGAGGGAGCCCCCCGTACTTC
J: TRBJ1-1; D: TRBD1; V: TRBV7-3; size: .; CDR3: CASSSSTGGTEAFF; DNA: TGTGCCAGCAGCTCGTCGACAGGGGGCACTGAAGCTTTCTTT
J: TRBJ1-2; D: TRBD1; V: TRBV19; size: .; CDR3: CAIRDRGNGGKIFF; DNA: TGTGCCATACGGGACAGGGGAAACGGAGGAAAAATTTTCTTC
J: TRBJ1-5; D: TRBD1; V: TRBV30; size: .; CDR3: CAWSSRGGNQPQHF; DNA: TGTGCCTGGAGCAGCAGGGGGGGCAATCAGCCCCAGCATTTT
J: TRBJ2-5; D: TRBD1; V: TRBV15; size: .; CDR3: CATSGRDRGYETQYF; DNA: TGTGCCACCAGCGGCCGGGACAGGGGGTACGAGACCCAGTACTTC
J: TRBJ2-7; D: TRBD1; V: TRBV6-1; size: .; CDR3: CASSEGGGTGGKEQYF; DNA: TGTGCCAGCAGTGAAGGAGGTGGGACAGGGGGCAAAGAGCAGTACTTC
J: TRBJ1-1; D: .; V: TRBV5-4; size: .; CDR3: CASRPHTGWMSTEAFF; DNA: TGTGCCAGCAGACCACACACAGGGTGGATGAGCACTGAAGCTTTCTTT
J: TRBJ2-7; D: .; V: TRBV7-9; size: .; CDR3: CASSLEQYF; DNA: TGTGCCAGCAGCCTCGAGCAGTACTTC
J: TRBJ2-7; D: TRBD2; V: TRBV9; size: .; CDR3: CASSVGLAEMTYEQYF; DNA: TGTGCCAGCAGCGTAGGTCTAGCGGAGATGACCTACGAGCAGTACTTC
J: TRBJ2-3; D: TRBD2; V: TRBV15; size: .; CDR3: CATSRPAGGYTDTQYF; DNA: TGTGCCACCAGCAGACCAGCGGGGGGATACACAGATACGCAGTATTTT
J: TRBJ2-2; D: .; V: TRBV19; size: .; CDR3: CASSWDFQNTGELFF; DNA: TGTGCCAGTAGTTGGGACTTCCAGAACACCGGGGAGCTGTTTTTT
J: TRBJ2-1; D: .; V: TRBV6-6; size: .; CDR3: CASSPGHNEQFF; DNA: TGTGCCAGCAGCCCAGGCCACAATGAGCAGTTCTTC
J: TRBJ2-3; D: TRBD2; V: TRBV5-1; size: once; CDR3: CASSLRTSGGTDTQYF; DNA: TGCGCCAGCAGCTTGAGGACTAGCGGGGGCACAGATACGCAGTATTTT
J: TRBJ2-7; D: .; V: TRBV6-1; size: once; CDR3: CASSDPSYEQYF; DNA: TGTGCCAGCAGTGACCCGAGTTACGAGCAGTACTTC
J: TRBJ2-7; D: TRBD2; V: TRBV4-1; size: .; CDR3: CASSQQTGLAGRYEQYF; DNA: TGCGCCAGCAGCCAACAAACAGGACTAGCGGGGAGATACGAGCAGTACTTC
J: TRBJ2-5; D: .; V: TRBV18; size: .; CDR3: CASSPGQQETQYF; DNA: TGTGCCAGCTCACCAGGACAACAAGAGACCCAGTACTTC